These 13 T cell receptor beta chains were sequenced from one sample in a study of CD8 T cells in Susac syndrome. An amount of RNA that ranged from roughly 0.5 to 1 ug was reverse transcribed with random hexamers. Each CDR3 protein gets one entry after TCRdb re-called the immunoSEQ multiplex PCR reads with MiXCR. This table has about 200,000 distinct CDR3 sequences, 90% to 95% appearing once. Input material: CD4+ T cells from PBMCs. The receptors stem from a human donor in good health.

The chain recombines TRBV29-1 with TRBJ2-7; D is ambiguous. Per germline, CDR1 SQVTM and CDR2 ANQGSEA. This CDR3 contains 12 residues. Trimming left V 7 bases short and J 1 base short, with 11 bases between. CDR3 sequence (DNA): TGCAGCGCCGCGGATGGTTCCTACGAGCAGTACGTC. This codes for CSAADGSYEQYV.

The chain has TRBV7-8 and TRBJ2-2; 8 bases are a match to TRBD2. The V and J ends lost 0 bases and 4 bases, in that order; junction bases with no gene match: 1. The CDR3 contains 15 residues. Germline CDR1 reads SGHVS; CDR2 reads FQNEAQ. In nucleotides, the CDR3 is TGTGCCAGCAGCTTAGCCAGCGGGGGCACCGGGGAGCTGTTTTTT. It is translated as CASSLASGGTGELFF.

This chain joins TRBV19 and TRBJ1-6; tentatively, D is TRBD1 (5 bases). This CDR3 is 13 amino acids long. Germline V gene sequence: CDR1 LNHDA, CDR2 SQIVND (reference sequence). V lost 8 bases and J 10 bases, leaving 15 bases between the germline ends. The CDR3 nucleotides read TGTGCCAGTCGCCGAGGGGTAGGATCACCCCTCCACTTT. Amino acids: CASRRGVGSPLHF.

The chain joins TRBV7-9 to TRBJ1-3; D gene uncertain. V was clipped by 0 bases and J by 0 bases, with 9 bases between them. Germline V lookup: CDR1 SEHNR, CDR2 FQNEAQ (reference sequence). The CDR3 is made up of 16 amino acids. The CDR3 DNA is TGTGCCAGCAGCTTAGCGGGCGTACCCTCTGGAAACACCATATATTTT. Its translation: CASSLAGVPSGNTIYF.

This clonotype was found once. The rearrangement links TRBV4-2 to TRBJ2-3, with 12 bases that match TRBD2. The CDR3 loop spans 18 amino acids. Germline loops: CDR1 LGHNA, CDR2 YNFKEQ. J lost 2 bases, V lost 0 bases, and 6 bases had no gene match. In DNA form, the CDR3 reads TGTGCCAGCAGCCAAGATACTAGCGGGGGGCCACTCACAGATACGCAGTATTTT. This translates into CASSQDTSGGPLTDTQYF.

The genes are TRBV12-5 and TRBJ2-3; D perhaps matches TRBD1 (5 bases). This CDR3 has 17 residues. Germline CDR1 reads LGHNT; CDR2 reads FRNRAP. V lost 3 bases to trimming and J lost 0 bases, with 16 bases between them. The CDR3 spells CASGLGAPARSTDTQYF. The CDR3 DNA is TGTGCTAGTGGTTTAGGGGCCCCGGCTCGGAGCACAGATACGCAGTATTTT.

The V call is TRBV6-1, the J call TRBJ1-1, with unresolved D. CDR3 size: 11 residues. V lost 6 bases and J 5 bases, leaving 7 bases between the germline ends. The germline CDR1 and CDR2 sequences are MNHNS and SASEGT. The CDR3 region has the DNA TGTGCCAGCAGCGGGCGGACTGAAGCTTTCTTT. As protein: CASSGRTEAFF.

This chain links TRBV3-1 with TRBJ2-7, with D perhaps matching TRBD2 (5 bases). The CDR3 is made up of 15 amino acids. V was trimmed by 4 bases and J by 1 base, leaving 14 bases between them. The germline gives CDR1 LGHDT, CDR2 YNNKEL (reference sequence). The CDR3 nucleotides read TGTGCCAGCAGCCTTGGGAGAGGGTCGTCCTACGAGCAGTACGTC. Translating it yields CASSLGRGSSYEQYV.

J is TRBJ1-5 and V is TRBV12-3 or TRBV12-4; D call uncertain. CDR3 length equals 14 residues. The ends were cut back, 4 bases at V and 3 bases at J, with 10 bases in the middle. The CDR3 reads CASSSRANNQPQHF. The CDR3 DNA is TGTGCCAGCAGTTCTAGGGCGAACAATCAGCCCCAGCATTTT.

For the CDR3, the DNA is TGCAGCGGACTGTTCATGAACACTGAAGCTTTCTTT. This sequence encodes CSGLFMNTEAFF. This sequence joins TRBV29-1 and TRBJ1-1; D gene unclear. Germline CDR1 and CDR2: SQVTM and ANQGSEA. V was trimmed by 7 bases and J by 0 bases, leaving 9 bases between them. CDR3 length: 12 amino acids.

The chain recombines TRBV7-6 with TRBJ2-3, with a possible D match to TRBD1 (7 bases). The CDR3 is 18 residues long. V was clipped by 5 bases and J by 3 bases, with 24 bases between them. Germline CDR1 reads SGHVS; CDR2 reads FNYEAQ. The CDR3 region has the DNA TGTGCCAGCAGCAGAGACAGGGTGGCGGGGAGTAAGACAGATACGCAGTATTTT. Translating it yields CASSRDRVAGSKTDTQYF.

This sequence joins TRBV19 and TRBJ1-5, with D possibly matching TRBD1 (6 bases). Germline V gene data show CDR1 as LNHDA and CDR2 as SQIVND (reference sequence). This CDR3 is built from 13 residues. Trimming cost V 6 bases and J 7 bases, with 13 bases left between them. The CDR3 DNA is TGTGCCAGTAGAGGGGGTACGCGCCAGCCCCAGCATTTT. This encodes CASRGGTRQPQHF.

The DNA for the CDR3 is TGTGCCAGCTCCCCGGACAGGGGGCATCGGCGAGAGACCCAGTACTTC. Protein product: CASSPDRGHRRETQYF. This chain uses TRBV18 with TRBJ2-5; 11 nucleotides match TRBD1. This CDR3 contains 16 residues. Trimming took 6 bases from V and 4 from J; bases not matched to a gene: 10. Germline lookup yields CDR1 KGHSH and CDR2 LQKENI.